Listed here are 8 T cell receptor beta chains from one sample, sequenced in a study of blood T cell repertoires in COVID-19 (dated by TCRdb to the early 2020s). The library was prepared using the immunoSEQ multiplex PCR assay. The table comes from immuneACCESS by way of TCRdb, which keeps in-frame sequences with V and J called. Part of the clones is missing from these tables; in studies checked, under half for an unresolved V gene and the rest for unknown reasons. The sample table shows more than 150,000 clones, and 60% to 80% are seen once. The ten largest clonotypes hold approximately 15% of the sample. The sample taken for sequencing was PBMCs or T cells enriched from blood (not recorded which). Receptors were obtained from a woman aged 45 to 65 who had recovered from COVID-19.

The chain recombines TRBV28 with TRBJ1-3, with 7 positions matching TRBD1. Germline CDR1 MDHEN, CDR2 SYDVKM. This CDR3 has 15 amino acids. After removal of 5 bases from V and 0 bases from J, the junction contained 4 bases not matched to a gene. DNA for the CDR3: TGTGCCAGCAGTGCGGGGACAGCCTCTGGAAACACCATATATTTT. It encodes CASSAGTASGNTIYF.

The chain employs TRBV7-9 and TRBJ2-7, with 7 bases aligning to TRBD2. Trimming at V came to 6 bases and at J to 0 bases, leaving 5 bases not matched to a gene. This CDR3 region has 14 residues. Germline V CDR1 and CDR2: SEHNR, FQNEAQ (reference sequence). In DNA, the CDR3 is TGTGCCAGCAGTTCGGGACTACCCTCCTACGAGCAGTACTTC. It codes for CASSSGLPSYEQYF.

The chain carries TRBV9 and TRBJ2-2; 11 nucleotides line up with TRBD1. CDR1 is SGDLS, CDR2 YYNGEE, per germline. CDR3 length: 17 residues. The J segment lost 0 bases and the V segment lost 4 bases, leaving 5 bases of the junction unmatched. CDR3 region: CASSPRGQGANTGELFF. As DNA, the CDR3 is TGTGCCAGCAGCCCACGGGGACAGGGGGCGAACACCGGGGAGCTGTTTTTT.

The CDR3 bases are TGTGCCAGCAGCCAAGTCCGCCAGGGGGCAGAGACCCAGTACTTC. It translates to CASSQVRQGAETQYF. J is TRBJ2-5 and V is TRBV3-1 (or the pseudogene TRBV3-2); TRBD1 agrees at 8 bases. V lost 1 base to trimming and J lost 4 bases; unmatched junction nucleotides: 5. This CDR3 is 15 amino acids long. Germline CDR1 reads LGHDT; CDR2 reads YNNKEL (reference sequence).

This clone has more than one count but fewer than ten. The chain uses TRBV6-5 and TRBJ1-2; 11 positions match TRBD1. The CDR3 runs 14 residues. Germline lookup yields CDR1 MNHEY and CDR2 SVGAGI. The V gene end was trimmed by 6 bases and the J gene end by 5 bases; junction bases not matched to a gene: 5. CDR3 sequence: CASSWGQGVYGYTF. CDR3 DNA: TGTGCCAGCAGCTGGGGACAGGGGGTGTATGGCTACACCTTC.

This clone was seen a handful of times. The chain is built from TRBV4-1 and TRBJ2-1, with 12 nucleotides matching TRBD2. The CDR3 covers 20 residues. J gave up 0 bases and V 3 bases, and 12 bases lay outside the gene matches. Germline CDR1 is MGHRA and CDR2 is YSYEKL. For the CDR3, the DNA is TGCGCCAGCAGCCAGGAACCCGGGACTAGCGGGTACAGCTCCTACAATGAGCAGTTCTTC. Its protein is CASSQEPGTSGYSSYNEQFF.

J is TRBJ2-2 and V is TRBV4-1; a weak D match, TRBD1 (6 bases). The CDR3 has 18 amino acids. V was cut by 0 bases and J by 1 base, with 15 bases left in between. Germline V lookup: CDR1 MGHRA, CDR2 YSYEKL. CDR3 DNA sequence: TGCGCCAGCAGCCAAGACAGGGGTTCGAGCTGGAACACCGGGGAGCTGTTTTTT. Its translation is CASSQDRGSSWNTGELFF.

V usage is TRBV7-9 and J usage is TRBJ2-1; 12 bases fit TRBD2. With V trimmed by 1 base and J by 9 bases, 13 bases remained unmatched. CDR1 is SEHNR and CDR2 is FQNEAQ in the germline V gene (reference sequence). The CDR3 is 18 residues long. The CDR3 sequence: CASSLGWASGRGLGEQFF. The CDR3 DNA reads TGTGCCAGCAGCTTAGGATGGGCTAGCGGGAGGGGATTGGGTGAGCAGTTCTTC.